This entry concerns a single TCR beta chain. Germline V CDR1 and CDR2: MNHEY, SVGAGI. This CDR3 is built from 16 residues. The V gene lost 3 bases and the J gene lost 3 bases, with 18 bases spanning the gap. The sample is drawn from a study of shared clonotypes between healthy human individuals. Terminally differentiated effector memory CD45RA+ cells were left out of the naive CD8 fraction, which was CD45RO-negative and positively selected for CCR7. Genomic DNA (from each subset) was split evenly across several immunoSEQ plates. Clones were sequenced by immunoSEQ multiplex PCR, and TCRdb holds only the in-frame ones, with some missing. Of approximately 2,000,000 clones listed, about 94% are singletons.

The sequence came from a young man in good health. Some clones in this sample may be carry-over from other donors' samples. The specimen sequenced was naive CD8+ T cells from PBMCs. The J gene is TRBJ2-7, the V gene TRBV6-5; the D call may be TRBD1 or TRBD2 (5 bases each). As DNA, the CDR3 is TGTGCCAGCAGTTATAACTCCCGAGGGGTTAACTACGAGCAGTACTTC. Translation: CASSYNSRGVNYEQYF.